A single sample is the source of the 32 T cell receptor beta chains below, sequenced in a study of T cell responses to AZD1222 COVID-19 vaccine. The method was immunoSEQ multiplex PCR; TCRdb's version includes in-frame clones alone and lacks a portion of them. The repertoire holds approximately 200,000 clones, 94% seen once, with roughly 9.2% in the top ten. This sample comprised peripheral blood, obtained on day 0 of AZD1222 vaccination. Receptor source: an adult in good health.

This clone was observed a single time. The rearrangement links TRBV11-1 to TRBJ1-1, with D hard to call. The germline gives CDR1 SGHAT, CDR2 FQDESV (reference sequence). Between the trimmed V and J ends, which lost 1 base and 6 bases, there was a span of 9 bases. The CDR3 spans 13 residues. The CDR3 DNA is TGTGCCAGCAGCTTAGTGGCGGGCCCTGAAGCTTTCTTT. Its protein is CASSLVAGPEAFF.

This sequence joins TRBV18 and TRBJ1-1, with 9 bases that match TRBD1. The CDR3 has 17 residues. CDR1 and CDR2 (germline): KGHSH, LQKENI. V was clipped by 3 bases and J by 2 bases; unmatched bases: 10. The CDR3 sequence: CASSPRIQDRGNTEAFF. The DNA of the CDR3 is TGTGCCAGCTCACCTCGCATCCAGGACAGGGGAAACACTGAAGCTTTCTTT.

The rearrangement links TRBV2 to TRBJ2-7, with D possibly being TRBD1 (5 bases). Trimming pared 6 bases from V and 3 bases from J, leaving 9 bases between. The CDR3 contains 12 residues. Germline values: CDR1 SNHLY, CDR2 FYNNEI. Written as DNA, the CDR3 is TGTGCCAGCAGCGAGCAGGGCTACGAGCAGTACTTC. Protein sequence: CASSEQGYEQYF.

The chain joins TRBV11-2 to TRBJ2-1; 7 nucleotides match TRBD2. J was trimmed by 4 bases and V by 5 bases; bases with no gene match: 11. Germline CDR1 is SGHAT and CDR2 is FQNNGV. The CDR3 loop spans 16 amino acids. The DNA of the CDR3 is TGTGCCAGCAGCCGAGGGCTAGCGGAGGGGTACAATGAGCAGTTCTTC. This codes for CASSRGLAEGYNEQFF.

The J gene is TRBJ2-1, the V gene TRBV6-1; 8 nucleotides line up with TRBD1. The CDR3 covers 18 residues. V was pared by 2 bases and J by 5 bases, with 14 bases of the junction left unmatched. CDR1 MNHNS and CDR2 SASEGT come from the germline V gene. The CDR3 sequence is CASSEYVGTGIVNNEQFF. CDR3 in DNA: TGTGCCAGCAGTGAATACGTAGGGACAGGAATCGTAAACAATGAGCAGTTCTTC.

The chain couples TRBV28 to TRBJ1-2, with D hard to call. Trimming took off 4 bases at V and 0 bases at J, with 12 bases between the two ends. This CDR3 region has 15 residues. Germline V lookup: CDR1 MDHEN, CDR2 SYDVKM. CDR3 DNA: TGTGCCAGCAGTTCCCGGTACGGCTCTAACTATGGCTACACCTTC. Its protein product is CASSSRYGSNYGYTF.

The J gene is TRBJ2-7, the V gene TRBV5-3; D is possibly TRBD2 (5 bases). TRBV5-3 is an ORF, and what it does is uncertain. The CDR3 extends over 14 amino acids. V was clipped by 0 bases and J by 6 bases, with 13 bases between them. The CDR3 nucleotides are TGTGCCAGAAGCTTGGCCCCCGGGATCCGCGAGCAGTACTTC. Its translation is CARSLAPGIREQYF.

The chain recombines TRBV7-2 with TRBJ1-3; 9 positions match TRBD1. J was trimmed by 9 bases and V by 5 bases; bases with no gene match: 17. The germline gives CDR1 SGHTA, CDR2 FQGNSA. The CDR3 has 17 amino acids. This CDR3 is CASSDQTGTGSQGTIYF. DNA for the CDR3: TGTGCCAGCAGCGACCAAACCGGGACAGGGAGCCAGGGCACCATATATTTT. The full variable domain, rest sourced from reference TRBV7-2 and TRBJ1-3, is GAGVSQSPSNKVTEKGKDVELRCDPISGHTALYWYRQSLGQGLEFLIYFQGNSAPDKSGLPSDRFSAERTGGSVSTLTIQRTQQEDSAVYLCASSDQTGTGSQGTIYFGEGSWLTVV.

The rearrangement joins TRBV5-1 to TRBJ1-2, with D unresolved. V lost 2 bases and J 8 bases, leaving 19 bases between the germline ends. The CDR3 sequence is 15 residues long. The germline gives CDR1 SGHRS, CDR2 YFSETQ. DNA for the CDR3: TGCGCCAGCAGCTTTTCAGGCAGTTTGTCGGGGGGCTACACCTTC. Protein sequence: CASSFSGSLSGGYTF.

The chain combines TRBV9 with TRBJ2-3; 12 nucleotides line up with TRBD2. The CDR3 consists of 18 residues. V gave up 4 bases and J gave up 1 base; unmatched junction bases: 10. Germline V CDR1 and CDR2: SGDLS, YYNGEE. The CDR3 nucleotides read TGTGCCAGCAGCCTATACTGGACTAGCGGGATGGGCACAGATACGCAGTATTTT. Protein product: CASSLYWTSGMGTDTQYF.

The sample holds a few counts of this clone. The rearrangement links TRBV6-4 to TRBJ2-1, with TRBD2 matching 10 bases. Germline-derived CDR1 and CDR2 are MRHNA and SNTAGT. CDR3 length: 14 amino acids. V was clipped by 4 bases and J by 3 bases; unmatched bases: 0. The CDR3 bases are TGTGCCAGCAGTGCTAGCGGGAGCTACAATGAGCAGTTCTTC. It is translated as CASSASGSYNEQFF.

As DNA, the CDR3 is TGTGCCAGCAGCTGGGACGCTCGCGAGCAGTACTTC. This sequence encodes CASSWDAREQYF. V is TRBV7-9 and J is TRBJ2-7; D could derive from TRBD1 or TRBD2 (5 bases each). The CDR3 length is 12 residues. Germline CDR1 is SEHNR and CDR2 is FQNEAQ (reference sequence). The germline V and J ends were trimmed by 4 bases and 6 bases, with 10 bases remaining between them.

The V call is TRBV6-5, the J call TRBJ2-1; D ambiguous. Germline V CDR1 and CDR2: MNHEY, SVGAGI. The CDR3 sequence is 13 residues long. Trimming removed 4 bases from V and 4 bases from J, with 8 bases in between. CDR3 DNA sequence: TGTGCCAGCAGTTCCCTGAGGTACAATGAGCAGTTCTTC. It specifies CASSSLRYNEQFF.

The chain uses TRBV30 and TRBJ2-2, with D perhaps given as TRBD1 or TRBD2 (5 bases each). Germline V CDR1 and CDR2: GTSNPN, SVGIG (reference sequence). V shed 3 bases and J shed 1 base, with 15 bases lying between them. This CDR3 has 16 amino acids. CDR3 region: CAWRAWGIQNTGELFF. The DNA of the CDR3 is TGTGCCTGGAGGGCCTGGGGGATTCAGAACACCGGGGAGCTGTTTTTT.

The V call is TRBV11-2, the J call TRBJ2-7; D might be TRBD2 (6 bases). The V end was cut by 1 base, the J end by 3 bases, with 13 bases between. CDR1 is SGHAT, CDR2 FQNNGV, per germline. The CDR3 has 15 residues. This CDR3 is CASSLGDSPSYEQYF. The CDR3, as DNA: TGTGCCAGCAGCTTAGGGGACTCCCCTAGCTACGAGCAGTACTTC. Looking up the rest from reference TRBV11-2 and TRBJ2-7 gives the full variable domain: EAGVAQSPRYKIIEKRQSVAFWCNPISGHATLYWYQQILGQGPKLLIQFQNNGVVDDSQLPKDRFSAERLKGVDSTLKIQPAKLEDSAVYLCASSLGDSPSYEQYFGPGTRLTVT.

The chain uses TRBV27 and TRBJ2-2; 10 nucleotides align to TRBD1. Germline CDR1 is MNHEY and CDR2 is SMNVEV (reference sequence). This CDR3 is built from 16 residues. V lost 6 bases, J lost 4 bases, and 8 bases stayed unmatched. This CDR3 is CASSPRQGATTGELFF. The CDR3 region has the DNA TGTGCCAGCAGCCCCAGACAGGGGGCGACCACCGGGGAGCTGTTTTTT.

The V and J genes are TRBV6-1 and TRBJ1-2; D unclear. Per the germline V gene, CDR1 is MNHNS and CDR2 is SASEGT. The V gene lost 0 bases and the J gene lost 5 bases, with 7 bases spanning the gap. The CDR3 is 13 residues long. CDR3 residues: CASSEARVYGYTF. CDR3 nucleotides: TGTGCCAGCAGTGAAGCGCGTGTTTATGGCTACACCTTC.

V and J are TRBV28 and TRBJ2-5; no firm D call. V was shortened by 5 bases and J by 5 bases, with 6 bases between the two germline ends. The CDR3 extends over 11 amino acids. In germline, CDR1 is MDHEN, CDR2 SYDVKM. CDR3 in DNA: TGTGCCAGCAGTCGATCGGAGACCCAGTACTTC. It is translated as CASSRSETQYF.

The CDR3 nucleotides are TGCGCCAGCAGCTTGCGACAGGGTGGGCCTAGCGGGGGCAGTTACGAGCAGTACTTC. Its translation: CASSLRQGGPSGGSYEQYF. This chain joins TRBV5-1 and TRBJ2-7, with 10 bases identical to TRBD2. The CDR3 extends over 19 amino acids. V shed 1 base and J 4 bases; nucleotides not matched to a gene: 17. The germline V gene encodes CDR1 SGHRS and CDR2 YFSETQ.

V is TRBV3-1 (or the pseudogene TRBV3-2) and J is TRBJ1-5; D is possibly TRBD1 (6 bases). The V and J ends lost 0 bases and 0 bases respectively, with 9 bases between them. From germline, CDR1 is LGHDT and CDR2 YNNKEL (reference sequence). CDR3 size: 16 residues. CDR3 sequence (DNA): TGTGCCAGCAGCCAAGATCAGGGGTATAGCAATCAGCCCCAGCATTTT. This encodes CASSQDQGYSNQPQHF.

The chain couples TRBV11-1 to TRBJ1-1, with D uncertain. Germline V gene lookup returns CDR1 SGHAT and CDR2 FQDESV (reference sequence). Trimming removed 2 bases at V and 6 bases at J, with 13 bases between. The CDR3 consists of 14 residues. The CDR3 region has the DNA TGTGCCAGCAGCTTAAACGGAAACAGAGCTGAAGCTTTCTTT. Translated, it gives CASSLNGNRAEAFF.

J is TRBJ1-5 and V is TRBV7-9; D is ambiguous. The CDR3 is 15 residues long. The V and J ends lost 5 bases and 1 base respectively, with 12 bases between them. Germline V lookup: CDR1 SEHNR, CDR2 FQNEAQ (reference sequence). The CDR3 DNA is TGTGCCAGCAGCCGGGAGGGCGGGAGCAATCAGCCCCAGCATTTT. This gives the protein CASSREGGSNQPQHF.

The genes are TRBV7-4 and TRBJ1-5; D is perhaps TRBD1 (5 bases). CDR1 is SGHVT, CDR2 SQSDAQ, per germline. The V end was cut by 7 bases, the J end by 2 bases, with 15 bases between. The CDR3 extends over 15 amino acids. This chain's CDR3 is CASTAERGRNQPQHF. The DNA of the CDR3 is TGTGCCAGCACGGCCGAAAGGGGTCGCAATCAGCCCCAGCATTTT.

The chain is built from TRBV3-1 (or the pseudogene TRBV3-2) and TRBJ1-2; D gene uncertain. CDR1 and CDR2 (germline): LGHDT, YNNKEL (reference sequence). The CDR3 covers 11 residues. Trimming cost V 1 base and J 9 bases, with 6 bases left between them. CDR3 amino acids: CASSQGVSYTF. CDR3 in DNA: TGTGCCAGCAGCCAAGGGGTTAGCTACACCTTC.

The rearrangement links TRBV5-1 to TRBJ2-3, with D unclear. The CDR3 loop spans 13 amino acids. Per germline, CDR1 SGHRS and CDR2 YFSETQ. V lost 3 bases to trimming and J lost 4 bases, with 9 bases between them. CDR3 sequence: CASSSLGPDTQYF. The CDR3 nucleotides read TGCGCCAGCAGCTCCCTGGGCCCAGATACGCAGTATTTT.

The V gene is TRBV9, the J gene TRBJ1-4; possible D gene TRBD1, 5 bases. Germline loops: CDR1 SGDLS, CDR2 YYNGEE. V lost 0 bases, J lost 7 bases, and 16 bases lay in between. CDR3 size: 16 residues. The CDR3, as DNA: TGTGCCAGCAGCGTAGAGGCAGGGATTGTCGGTGAAAAACTGTTTTTT. Its translation: CASSVEAGIVGEKLFF.

This clone was seen just once. V usage is TRBV27 and J usage is TRBJ2-7; possibly TRBD1 for D (6 bases). Trimming took 4 bases from V and 6 from J, leaving 7 bases between them. Germline CDR1 MNHEY, CDR2 SMNVEV (reference sequence). The CDR3 consists of 11 residues. The CDR3 region has the DNA TGTGCCAGCAGTTCAGGGGTCGAGCAGTACTTC. The encoded protein is CASSSGVEQYF.

The chain recombines TRBV28 with TRBJ1-5; D gene ambiguous. V was trimmed by 5 bases and J by 0 bases, leaving 11 bases between them. Looked up from germline, CDR1 is MDHEN and CDR2 is SYDVKM. The CDR3 runs 15 residues. Written as DNA, the CDR3 is TGTGCCAGCAGTACGGACGGGAATAGCAATCAGCCCCAGCATTTT. It specifies CASSTDGNSNQPQHF. The variable domain in full, completed from reference TRBV28 and TRBJ1-5, reads DVKVTQSSRYLVKRTGEKVFLECVQDMDHENMFWYRQDPGLGLRLIYFSYDVKMKEKGDIPEGYSVSREKKERFSLILESASTNQTSMYLCASSTDGNSNQPQHFGDGTRLSIL.

The rearrangement uses TRBV18 and TRBJ1-1; no clear D. The CDR3 totals 13 residues. Germline CDR1 reads KGHSH; CDR2 reads LQKENI. V dropped 6 bases and J dropped 13 bases, with 21 bases sitting between them. CDR3 residues: CASSPQTDGLVFF. The CDR3, as DNA: TGTGCCAGCTCGCCCCAGACGGACGGGTTGGTTTTCTTT.

V usage is TRBV2 and J usage is TRBJ2-5; TRBD1 or TRBD2 may be the D gene (5 bases each). The CDR3 extends over 13 amino acids. Germline CDR1 and CDR2: SNHLY and FYNNEI. Trimming removed 6 bases at V and 5 bases at J, with 13 bases between. CDR3 in amino acids: CASSEGNRETQYF. The CDR3, as DNA: TGTGCCAGCAGCGAGGGGAACAGGGAGACCCAGTACTTC. The full variable domain, its missing parts supplied by reference TRBV2 and TRBJ2-5, is EPEVTQTPSHQVTQMGQEVILRCVPISNHLYFYWYRQILGQKVEFLVSFYNNEISEKSEIFDDQFSVERPDGSNFTLKIRSTKLEDSAMYFCASSEGNRETQYFGPGTRLLVL.

V is TRBV28 and J is TRBJ1-4; D is unresolved. CDR3 length equals 14 residues. V was cut by 4 bases and J by 5 bases, with 11 bases left in between. Germline V gene sequence: CDR1 MDHEN, CDR2 SYDVKM. The CDR3 here is CASSSEGLNEKLFF. The CDR3 nucleotides read TGTGCCAGCAGTTCCGAGGGATTAAATGAAAAACTGTTTTTT.

V is TRBV6-6 and J is TRBJ1-1; no clear D gene. Trimming left V 5 bases short and J 1 base short, with 11 bases between. The CDR3 sequence is 14 residues long. Looked up from germline, CDR1 is MNHNY and CDR2 is SVGAGI (reference sequence). The CDR3 reads CASSSNTENTEAFF. In DNA, the CDR3 is TGTGCCAGCAGTAGTAATACGGAGAACACTGAAGCTTTCTTT.